These 22 T cell receptor beta chains were all obtained from the same sample, sequenced in a study of vaccination and CD4 T cells after COVID-19. Treatment here: approximately 10-day PBMC culture with coronavirus spike peptide pools or control peptides (ViraFEST assay). Their antigen targets remain unknown. The Oncomine TCR Beta short-read assay was applied to DNA of cultured CD4+ T cells. Each CDR3 protein gets one entry after TCRdb re-called the PCR reads with MiXCR. The data show roughly 15,000 distinct CDR3 sequences, with around 58% seen just once and roughly 10% held by the top ten. Sequencing was performed on CD4+ T cells from blood, cultured in vitro. Receptors were obtained from a human donor who had recovered from COVID-19.

The rearrangement uses TRBV2 and TRBJ2-6; D not certain. Trimming stripped 5 bases from V and 3 bases from J, with 5 bases between. CDR1 is SNHLY and CDR2 is FYNNEI in the germline V gene. The CDR3 consists of 13 residues. DNA for the CDR3: TGTGCCAGCAGTTTTAATGGGGCCAACGTCCTGACTTTC. Residues: CASSFNGANVLTF.

The J gene is TRBJ1-4, the V gene TRBV7-6; D perhaps matches TRBD1 (6 bases). This CDR3 contains 15 residues. The ends were cut back, 5 bases at V and 6 bases at J, with 16 bases in the middle. CDR1 and CDR2 (germline): SGHVS, FNYEAQ. The DNA for the CDR3 is TGTGCCAGCAGCCCGCTGACAGGCTCGGATGAAAAACTGTTTTTT. Translating gives CASSPLTGSDEKLFF.

The chain links TRBV28 to TRBJ1-1; TRBD1 is a possible D gene (5 bases). The germline V gene encodes CDR1 MDHEN and CDR2 SYDVKM. The CDR3 covers 13 residues. With 3 bases removed from V and 9 bases from J, the gap between germline ends came to 14 bases. The CDR3 spells CASSFSRTPKAFF. CDR3 DNA sequence: TGTGCCAGCAGTTTCTCCCGGACACCCAAAGCTTTCTTT.

The chain carries TRBV7-2 and TRBJ1-5; tentative D call: TRBD1 (5 bases). The CDR3 length is 15 residues. Germline lookup yields CDR1 SGHTA and CDR2 FQGNSA. V was cut by 1 base and J by 3 bases, with 10 bases left in between. CDR3 nucleotides: TGTGCCAGCAGCTTAGGCAGGGCCCACAATCAGCCCCAGCATTTT. Its translation: CASSLGRAHNQPQHF.

This clonotype showed up just a few times. Here the CDR3 DNA reads TGTGCCAGCAGCTTAGAGGTCCAGGGCTACTATGGCTACACCTTC. It translates to CASSLEVQGYYGYTF. The gene calls are TRBV7-2 and TRBJ1-2, with a weak D call TRBD1 (5 bases). The CDR3 is 15 amino acids. CDR1 and CDR2 (germline): SGHTA, FQGNSA. Trimming left V 1 base short and J 3 bases short, with 12 bases between.

V and J are TRBV20-1 and TRBJ2-2; 8 bases match TRBD2. The V gene end was trimmed by 0 bases and the J gene end by 7 bases; junction bases not matched to a gene: 7. Germline CDR1 DFQATT, CDR2 SNEGSKA (reference sequence). The CDR3 covers 15 residues. CDR3 residues: CSARDPSGSVGELFF. CDR3 DNA sequence: TGCAGTGCTAGAGATCCCAGCGGGAGTGTCGGGGAGCTGTTTTTT.

The rearrangement uses TRBV6-5 and TRBJ2-3; TRBD2 matches 15 bases. The CDR3 consists of 16 residues. The V and J ends lost 0 bases and 7 bases, in that order; junction bases with no gene match: 2. Germline V gives CDR1 MNHEY, CDR2 SVGAGI. The chain's CDR3 is CASSYSGLAGGNTQYF. In DNA, the CDR3 is TGTGCCAGCAGTTACTCTGGACTAGCGGGAGGGAATACGCAGTATTTT.

The chain uses TRBV7-2 and TRBJ1-5, with D maybe TRBD1 (6 bases). V shed 5 bases and J shed 3 bases, with 11 bases lying between them. The CDR3 loop spans 14 amino acids. Germline assignment: CDR1 SGHTA and CDR2 FQGNSA. CDR3 coding DNA: TGTGCCAGCAGCCAGGGGTTATTCAATCAGCCCCAGCATTTT. It translates to CASSQGLFNQPQHF. Looking up the rest from reference TRBV7-2 and TRBJ1-5 gives the full variable domain: GAGVSQSPSNKVTEKGKDVELRCDPISGHTALYWYRQSLGQGLEFLIYFQGNSAPDKSGLPSDRFSAERTGGSVSTLTIQRTQQEDSAVYLCASSQGLFNQPQHFGDGTRLSIL.

The rearrangement links TRBV3-1 to TRBJ2-2, with 9 bases aligning to TRBD1. Germline V gene data show CDR1 as LGHDT and CDR2 as YNNKEL (reference sequence). This CDR3 is built from 15 residues. The trim removed 3 bases at V and 4 bases at J, leaving 3 bases unmatched. The DNA for the CDR3 is TGTGCCAGCAGCCAGGACAGGGGCGCCACCGGGGAGCTGTTTTTT. Protein product: CASSQDRGATGELFF. The complete variable domain, with remaining parts taken from reference TRBV3-1 and TRBJ2-2, reads DTAVSQTPKYLVTQMGNDKSIKCEQNLGHDTMYWYKQDSKKFLKIMFSYNNKELIINETVPNRFSPKSPDKAHLNLHINSLELGDSAVYFCASSQDRGATGELFFGEGSRLTVL.

This clonotype was counted only a few times. This chain uses TRBV5-5 with TRBJ1-2; D possibly corresponds to TRBD1 (6 bases). Germline V gives CDR1 SGHKS, CDR2 YYEKEE (reference sequence). This CDR3 is built from 17 residues. V shed 2 bases and J shed 6 bases, with 23 bases lying between them. CDR3 amino acids: CASSLSLGGRETDGYTF. The CDR3 nucleotides read TGTGCCAGCAGCTTATCCCTCGGGGGCAGGGAGACCGATGGCTACACCTTC.

The chain employs TRBV20-1 and TRBJ2-2; TRBD2 might be the D (6 bases). CDR3 length: 15 residues. Germline V lookup: CDR1 DFQATT, CDR2 SNEGSKA (reference sequence). Trimming stripped 3 bases from V and 0 bases from J, with 11 bases between. CDR3 sequence: CSASTSSPNTGELFF. In DNA, the CDR3 is TGCAGTGCTAGCACTAGCTCTCCGAACACCGGGGAGCTGTTTTTT.

This clonotype came up a few times. The chain uses TRBV7-2 and TRBJ2-7; D is perhaps TRBD2 (5 bases). Germline V gives CDR1 SGHTA, CDR2 FQGNSA. The CDR3 has 14 amino acids. Trimming left V 5 bases short and J 4 bases short, with 15 bases between. CDR3 nucleotides: TGTGCCAGCAGCGATACTAGTCTGTCATACGAGCAGTACTTC. Its translation is CASSDTSLSYEQYF.

V is TRBV6-1 and J is TRBJ1-6; no definite D call. The CDR3 has 14 amino acids. Germline CDR1 MNHNS, CDR2 SASEGT. V lost 8 bases to trimming and J lost 5 bases, with 13 bases between them. The DNA of the CDR3 is TGTGCCAGCGAAAGGAAACAAAATAATTCACCCCTCCACTTT. This sequence encodes CASERKQNNSPLHF.

V gene TRBV19 combines with J gene TRBJ2-1; D call uncertain. Trimming cost V 4 bases and J 4 bases, with 11 bases left between them. The CDR3 length is 14 residues. Germline V CDR1 and CDR2: LNHDA, SQIVND (reference sequence). The CDR3 here is CASSNGFQYNEQFF. CDR3 sequence (DNA): TGTGCCAGTAGTAACGGATTCCAATACAATGAGCAGTTCTTC.

The rearrangement joins TRBV18 to TRBJ2-5, with D perhaps given as TRBD1 or TRBD2 (5 bases each). CDR1 is KGHSH and CDR2 is LQKENI in the germline V gene. Trimming shortened V by 6 bases and J by 5 bases, and 13 bases separated the two germline ends. The CDR3 runs 13 residues. CDR3 amino acids: CASSPRWGETQYF. The CDR3 bases are TGTGCCAGCTCCCCTCGTTGGGGGGAGACCCAGTACTTC.

The genes are TRBV30 and TRBJ2-7, with 11 bases that match TRBD2. CDR1 is GTSNPN and CDR2 is SVGIG in the germline V gene (reference sequence). This CDR3 is built from 15 residues. V shed 7 bases and J 0 bases; nucleotides not matched to a gene: 8. CDR3 sequence (DNA): TGTGCCTACAAACTAGCGGGAGAAACCTCCTACGAGCAGTACTTC. It yields the protein CAYKLAGETSYEQYF.

The sample holds a few counts of this clonotype. The V and J genes are TRBV6-4 and TRBJ1-2; D is perhaps TRBD1 (5 bases). CDR3 length: 15 amino acids. In germline, CDR1 is MRHNA, CDR2 SNTAGT. V lost 3 bases and J lost 3, with 14 bases in between. CDR3 nucleotide sequence: TGTGCCAGCAGTGAAATACAGGCCGGGGACTATGGCTACACCTTC. Encoded protein: CASSEIQAGDYGYTF.

V gene TRBV15 combines with J gene TRBJ1-1; D may be TRBD1 (6 bases). Germline-derived CDR1 and CDR2 are LNHNV and YYDKDF (reference sequence). Trimming took 0 bases from V and 7 from J, leaving 12 bases between them. The CDR3 runs 14 residues. The CDR3 sequence is CATSRDLGADEAFF. The CDR3 DNA is TGTGCCACCAGCAGAGATTTGGGGGCGGATGAAGCTTTCTTT. The variable domain in full, with the rest retrieved from reference TRBV15 and TRBJ1-1, is DAMVIQNPRYQVTQFGKPVTLSCSQTLNHNVMYWYQQKSSQAPKLLFHYYDKDFNNEADTPDNFQSRRPNTSFCFLDIRSPGLGDTAMYLCATSRDLGADEAFFGQGTRLTVV.

This chain connects TRBV20-1 to TRBJ2-3; either TRBD1 or TRBD2 may fit D (5 bases each). The CDR3 runs 13 residues. V lost 7 bases and J 4 bases, leaving 15 bases between the germline ends. Germline V gives CDR1 DFQATT, CDR2 SNEGSKA (reference sequence). In nucleotides, the CDR3 is TGCAGTGTGCCCGGGACGAGTGCAGATACGCAGTATTTT. Translation gives CSVPGTSADTQYF.

This rearrangement joins TRBV12-3 or TRBV12-4 to TRBJ1-2, with unresolved D. The CDR3 is 13 residues long. Between the trimmed V and J ends, which lost 7 bases and 8 bases, there was a span of 17 bases. CDR3 bases: TGTGCCAGCACCAGCCGGGAAGGGCGAGGCTACACCTTC. Translated, it gives CASTSREGRGYTF.

This clonotype occurred a few times. The genes are TRBV7-2 and TRBJ1-1; no firm D call. Trimming pared 5 bases from V and 1 base from J, leaving 8 bases between. This CDR3 contains 13 residues. From germline, CDR1 is SGHTA and CDR2 FQGNSA. CDR3 DNA sequence: TGTGCCAGCAGCCTGGGCCAGAACACTGAAGCTTTCTTT. It is translated as CASSLGQNTEAFF.

The chain couples TRBV7-2 to TRBJ2-3; possible D gene TRBD1, 7 bases. V gave up 6 bases and J gave up 0 bases, with 13 bases separating them. The CDR3 length is 15 residues. CDR1 is SGHTA and CDR2 is FQGNSA in the germline V gene. The CDR3 DNA reads TGTGCCAGCAGATTCCAGGGGGGAAGCACAGATACGCAGTATTTT. Its protein is CASRFQGGSTDTQYF. Full variable domain (rest looked up from reference TRBV7-2 and TRBJ2-3): GAGVSQSPSNKVTEKGKDVELRCDPISGHTALYWYRQSLGQGLEFLIYFQGNSAPDKSGLPSDRFSAERTGGSVSTLTIQRTQQEDSAVYLCASRFQGGSTDTQYFGPGTRLTVL.